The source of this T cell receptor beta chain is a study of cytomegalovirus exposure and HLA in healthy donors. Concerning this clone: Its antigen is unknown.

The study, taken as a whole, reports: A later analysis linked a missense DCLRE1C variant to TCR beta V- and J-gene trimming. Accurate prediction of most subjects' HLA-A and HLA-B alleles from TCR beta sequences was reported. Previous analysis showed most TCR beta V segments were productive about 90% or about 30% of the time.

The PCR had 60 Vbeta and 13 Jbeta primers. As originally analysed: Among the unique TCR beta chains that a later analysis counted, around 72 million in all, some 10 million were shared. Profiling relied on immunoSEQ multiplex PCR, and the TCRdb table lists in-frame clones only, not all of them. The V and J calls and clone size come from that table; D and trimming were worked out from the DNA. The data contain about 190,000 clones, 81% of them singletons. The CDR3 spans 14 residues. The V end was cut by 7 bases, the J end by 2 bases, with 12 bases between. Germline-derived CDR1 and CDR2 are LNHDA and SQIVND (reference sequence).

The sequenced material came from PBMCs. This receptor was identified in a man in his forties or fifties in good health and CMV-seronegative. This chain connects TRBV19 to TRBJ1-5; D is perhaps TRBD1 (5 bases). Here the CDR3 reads CASTTPRGNQPQHF. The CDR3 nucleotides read TGTGCCAGTACCACCCCCAGGGGCAATCAGCCCCAGCATTTT.